These T cell receptor beta chains were read from a single sample in a study of read filtering for tumor transcriptome and immune sequencing. MiXCR, run by TCRdb on the reads, gives a single entry per CDR3 protein. Of about 130,000 distinct CDR3 sequences in the sample, 13% were seen once. The sequenced sample was a population of CD138-negative cells sorted from bone marrow. Receptors were obtained from a donor older than 35 with multiple myeloma. CDR3s include the opening cysteine and the closing phenylalanine or tryptophan. Each record gives: J gene, D gene, V gene, clone size, CDR3 DNA, CDR3 protein. The D gene is left open where the match is weak. Part of the rows lack a size; the others show once, few, many or a class for expanded clones.

TRBJ1-5	TRBD1	TRBV7-9	few	TGTGCCAGCAGCCCCGGACAGGGGAACACAGATACGCAGCATTTT	CASSPGQGNTDTQHF
TRBJ2-2	TRBD1	TRBV7-3	many	TGTGCCAGCAGCTCCCTGGGACAGACGAACACCGGGGAGCTGTTTTTT	CASSSLGQTNTGELFF
TRBJ2-2	-	TRBV7-2	many	TGTGCCAGCAGCCATTCTGTCGGCGCGAACACCGGGGAGCTGTTTTTT	CASSHSVGANTGELFF
TRBJ2-3	TRBD2	TRBV30	-	TGTGCCTGGAGGCACCCCGCGGGTAGGGCGGCGGGAGGCCCTCCTAGCACAGATACGCAGTATTTT	CAWRHPAGRAAGGPPSTDTQYF
TRBJ1-1	-	TRBV20-1	many	TGCAGTGCTGGCGGGGTACCGAACACTGAAGCTTTCTTT	CSAGGVPNTEAFF
TRBJ2-5	TRBD2	TRBV20-1	many	TGCAGTGCTTGGACTAGAGAGACCCAGTACTTC	CSAWTRETQYF
TRBJ2-3	TRBD2	TRBV5-6	many	TGTGCCAGCAGCTTAAGCCTAGCGGGAGGTTATATCACAGATACGCAGTATTTT	CASSLSLAGGYITDTQYF
TRBJ1-1	-	TRBV29-1	many	TGCAGCGTTCGTGGGGTTACCAACACTGAAGCTTTCTTT	CSVRGVTNTEAFF
TRBJ1-1	-	TRBV7-8	many	TGTGCCAGCAGCTTAGCCGCCGGCACTGAAGCTTTCTTT	CASSLAAGTEAFF
TRBJ2-1	TRBD2	TRBV19	many	TGTGCCAGTAGTAAAGGACTAGCGGGGGGGATTAGCTCCTACAATGAGCAGTTCTTC	CASSKGLAGGISSYNEQFF
TRBJ2-6	-	TRBV6-6	many	TGTGCCAGCATTCTCACTAGCTTTGGGGCCAACGTCCTGACTTTC	CASILTSFGANVLTF
TRBJ1-1	-	TRBV6-2/TRBV6-3	many	TGTGCCAGCGACGGGGTAATGAACACTGAAGCTTTCTTT	CASDGVMNTEAFF
TRBJ1-1	TRBD1	TRBV20-1	many	TGCAGTGCTAGTGGCAGGGGGCGATGGACTGAAGCTTTCTTT	CSASGRGRWTEAFF
TRBJ2-7	-	TRBV6-5	-	TGTGCCAGCAGTCCGGACGGTTCGAGCTCCTACGAGCAGTACTTC	CASSPDGSSSYEQYF
TRBJ1-1	-	TRBV5-5	many	TGTGCCAGCAGCTTTTTGCTGAACACTGAAGCTTTCTTT	CASSFLLNTEAFF
TRBJ1-1	-	TRBV10-1	many	TGCGCCAGCAGTCCAGGGAGGGTGAACACTGAAGCTTTCTTT	CASSPGRVNTEAFF
TRBJ2-7	TRBD2	TRBV6-6	many	TGTGCCAGCAGTTACTCCGGGGGGACTGCAGCCTACGAGCAGTACTTC	CASSYSGGTAAYEQYF
TRBJ1-6	TRBD1	TRBV28	many	TGTGCCAGCAGTTTAAGGTCCCAGGGGGCACCCCTCCACTTT	CASSLRSQGAPLHF
TRBJ2-1	-	TRBV12-3/TRBV12-4	many	TGTGCCAGCAGTCAGGGGACCTACAATGAGCAGTTCTTC	CASSQGTYNEQFF
TRBJ1-1	-	TRBV10-3	many	TGTGCCATCAGTGAGTCGTCGTTGGGGAACACTGAAGCTTTCTTT	CAISESSLGNTEAFF
TRBJ2-5	-	TRBV7-2	many	TGTGCCAGCAGCTTAGCAGAGACCCAGTACTTC	CASSLAETQYF
TRBJ2-4	TRBD1	TRBV19	many	TGTGCCAGTAGTATCAGTCGGGACAGGGGGGACATTCAGTACTTC	CASSISRDRGDIQYF
TRBJ2-3	-	TRBV7-9	many	TGTGCCAGCAGCTGGGGGGAGCGAGGAGGCACAGATACGCAGTATTTT	CASSWGERGGTDTQYF
TRBJ1-6	-	TRBV10-1	many	TGCGCCAGCTCTTCAGGACAATATAATTCACCCCTCCACTTT	CASSSGQYNSPLHF
TRBJ2-2	-	TRBV29-1	many	TGCAGCGTTGGTCCTGGGACCGGGGAGCTGTTTTTT	CSVGPGTGELFF
TRBJ2-7	TRBD2	TRBV11-2	-	TGTGCCAGCAGCTTAAGGGCGGGAGAAAGTCGCGAGCAGTACTTC	CASSLRAGESREQYF
TRBJ2-2	-	TRBV5-1	many	TGCGCCAGCAGCTTGGTTTCTCAGAACACCGGGGAGCTGTTTTTT	CASSLVSQNTGELFF
TRBJ2-6	-	TRBV19	few	TGTGCCAGTAGTATAAACAGGGAAGTATCTGGGGCCAACGTCCTGACTTTC	CASSINREVSGANVLTF
TRBJ2-3	-	TRBV29-1	many	TGCAGCGTTGGGGGGGGCACAGATACGCAGTATTTT	CSVGGGTDTQYF
TRBJ2-1	-	TRBV6-1	many	TGTGCCAGTCTTACAGGACAGACTAACAATGAGCAGTTCTTC	CASLTGQTNNEQFF
TRBJ2-1	-	TRBV7-8	many	TGTGCCAGCAGCTTACAGGGTTCCTCCTACAATGAGCAGTTCTTC	CASSLQGSSYNEQFF
TRBJ2-7	TRBD1	TRBV20-1	-	TGCAGTGCCCGGGACAGTCACCCCTACGAGCAGTACTTC	CSARDSHPYEQYF
TRBJ2-1	TRBD1	TRBV5-1	-	TGCGCCAGCAGCTTCTTACAGGGGGCGCAAAATGAGCAGTTCTTC	CASSFLQGAQNEQFF
TRBJ2-1	TRBD2	TRBV19	many	TGTGCCAGCGGACTAGCGCGCTACAATGAGCAGTTCTTC	CASGLARYNEQFF
TRBJ1-6	-	TRBV6-5	few	TGTGCCACCCTCCGGGACCGCTCCTATAATACACCCCTCCACTTT	CATLRDRSYNTPLHF
TRBJ2-1	-	TRBV6-2/TRBV6-3	many	TGTGCCAGCAGTTACTCCGGGGGTCTTTCAACTGAGCAGTTCTTC	CASSYSGGLSTEQFF
TRBJ2-1	TRBD2	TRBV4-1	-	TGCGCCAGCAGCTCTCGACTAGCGGAGACTTACAATGGGCAGTTCTTC	CASSSRLAETYNGQFF
TRBJ1-1	-	TRBV18	many	TGTGCCAGCTCACCGCAGCCGGGTAACACTGAAGCTTTCTTT	CASSPQPGNTEAFF
TRBJ2-1	-	TRBV7-2	-	TGTGCCAGCAGCGGATCGAACCCTTACAATGAGCAGTTCTTC	CASSGSNPYNEQFF